This entry lists 19 T cell receptor beta chains sequenced from one sample in a study of early T cells in non-severe SARS-CoV-2 infection. MiXCR was run by TCRdb on the 5' RACE reads, yielding one entry per CDR3 protein. There are more than 30,000 distinct CDR3 sequences in the sample; roughly 6.6% occur only once, and 10% to 15% lies in the top ten. Specimen: whole blood, collected at baseline. Source of these receptors: an adult who was a healthcare worker with PCR-confirmed SARS-CoV-2 infection or an uninfected control (not recorded which).

This clonotype was seen repeatedly, ten times or more. The chain recombines TRBV2 with TRBJ2-3; TRBD1 aligns across 7 bases. J was trimmed by 2 bases and V by 4 bases; bases with no gene match: 6. Germline V CDR1 and CDR2: SNHLY, FYNNEI. This CDR3 has 15 amino acids. Written as DNA, the CDR3 is TGTGCCAGCAGTGGATACGGGACAGACACAGATACGCAGTATTTT. It translates to CASSGYGTDTDTQYF.

The chain combines TRBV19 with TRBJ2-1; possibly TRBD1 for D (5 bases). The CDR3 totals 15 residues. Germline CDR1 reads LNHDA; CDR2 reads SQIVND (reference sequence). V was clipped by 2 bases and J by 11 bases, with 19 bases between them. Here the CDR3 reads CASSIIQAPDGKQFF. CDR3 nucleotides: TGTGCCAGTAGTATAATACAGGCGCCGGATGGTAAGCAGTTCTTC.

This clonotype has more than one count but fewer than ten. This chain joins TRBV6-1 and TRBJ2-5; D perhaps matches TRBD2 (6 bases). This CDR3 contains 15 residues. The V and J ends lost 3 bases and 3 bases respectively, with 14 bases between them. From germline, CDR1 is MNHNS and CDR2 SASEGT. The CDR3 DNA is TGTGCCAGCAGTGAGAACGGACTAAATAAAGAGACCCAGTACTTC. Amino acids: CASSENGLNKETQYF.

This clonotype appeared a single time. Mismatch with germline at one junction end may stem from a read error. The rearrangement links TRBV12-3 or TRBV12-4 to TRBJ2-2, with 10 bases identical to TRBD2. The CDR3 loop spans 16 amino acids. This CDR3 is CASSFSGRLLTGEPFF. The CDR3, as DNA: TGTGCCAGCAGTTTTAGCGGGAGGCTTTTAACCGGGGAGCCGTTTTTT.

This clonotype has a count of ten or more. The genes are TRBV7-8 and TRBJ2-3; D perhaps matches TRBD2 (5 bases). The germline CDR1 and CDR2 sequences are SGHVS and FQNEAQ. Trimming removed 5 bases at V and 3 bases at J, with 12 bases between. The CDR3 spans 14 residues. DNA of the CDR3: TGTGCCAGCAGCACCACCATAGCGACAGATACGCAGTATTTT. Translation gives CASSTTIATDTQYF.

The chain uses TRBV7-8 and TRBJ1-1; D is unclear. Germline V lookup: CDR1 SGHVS, CDR2 FQNEAQ. The CDR3 has 13 residues. Trimming took off 1 base at V and 5 bases at J, with 8 bases between the two ends. The CDR3 spells CASSLETRTEAFF. CDR3 nucleotides: TGTGCCAGCAGCTTAGAGACACGGACTGAAGCTTTCTTT.

The table lists this clonotype with a few counts. The chain employs TRBV27 and TRBJ1-2; 7 bases fit TRBD1. Losses at the gene ends were 5 bases for V and 10 bases for J; bases not matched to a gene: 13. The CDR3 length is 14 residues. Germline V gene sequence: CDR1 MNHEY, CDR2 SMNVEV (reference sequence). The CDR3 DNA is TGTGCCAGCAGTCTACTAGGGACAGAGTTGGACTACACCTTC. Translated, it gives CASSLLGTELDYTF.

In this sample, this clonotype turned up many times. V is TRBV12-3 or TRBV12-4 and J is TRBJ2-7; possibly TRBD2 for D (6 bases). The CDR3 length is 14 residues. The V and J ends lost 3 bases and 3 bases respectively, with 12 bases between them. This chain's CDR3 is CASSLSLASYEQYF. The CDR3 DNA reads TGTGCCAGCAGTTTGTCCCTAGCGAGCTACGAGCAGTACTTC.

This clonotype was seen ten or more times. V and J are TRBV27 and TRBJ1-1; 7 nucleotides align to TRBD1. Germline assignment: CDR1 MNHEY and CDR2 SMNVEV (reference sequence). The CDR3 contains 17 residues. Trimming took 5 bases from V and 3 from J; bases not matched to a gene: 15. The CDR3 coding sequence is TGTGCCAGCAGTCGAAGAACAGGGGACGGATTACACACTGAAGCTTTCTTT. It codes for CASSRRTGDGLHTEAFF.

This clonotype was seen repeatedly, ten times or more. The chain has TRBV12-3 or TRBV12-4 and TRBJ1-1; D perhaps matches TRBD1 (5 bases). CDR3 length: 14 residues. The ends were cut back, 6 bases at V and 0 bases at J, with 11 bases in the middle. The CDR3 region is CASSSRQLNTEAFF. In nucleotides, the CDR3 is TGTGCCAGCAGCAGCCGACAGCTGAACACTGAAGCTTTCTTT.

This clonotype was seen ten or more times. The rearrangement links TRBV30 to TRBJ2-3; no clear D. The CDR3 is 14 amino acids. Germline CDR1 and CDR2: GTSNPN and SVGIG (reference sequence). V was cut by 2 bases and J by 0 bases, with 9 bases left in between. The CDR3 DNA reads TGTGCCTGGAGTCTAGGATTTAGCACAGATACGCAGTATTTT. It codes for CAWSLGFSTDTQYF.

The chain couples TRBV29-1 to TRBJ2-1; D is perhaps TRBD2 (5 bases). Trimming took 3 bases from V and 6 from J, leaving 9 bases between them. Looked up from germline, CDR1 is SQVTM and CDR2 is ANQGSEA. CDR3 size: 12 residues. This CDR3 is CSVERASNEQFF. The CDR3 nucleotides read TGCAGCGTTGAGCGGGCTTCCAATGAGCAGTTCTTC.

This clonotype was counted between two and nine times. The chain couples TRBV12-3 or TRBV12-4 to TRBJ2-5; the D gene could be TRBD1 or TRBD2 (5 bases each). V was pared by 5 bases and J by 5 bases, with 12 bases between. This CDR3 comprises 13 residues. CDR3 amino acids: CASSPRDVETQYF. CDR3 DNA: TGTGCCAGCAGTCCCCGGGACGTTGAGACCCAGTACTTC.

The V gene is TRBV29-1, the J gene TRBJ2-3, with D tentatively TRBD2 (6 bases). The V end was cut by 5 bases, the J end by 2 bases, with 14 bases between. Looked up from germline, CDR1 is SQVTM and CDR2 is ANQGSEA. The CDR3 covers 14 residues. Here the CDR3 DNA reads TGCAGCGTTTCCCTCGGAGGGCCCACAGATACGCAGTATTTT. Amino acids: CSVSLGGPTDTQYF.

This clonotype was seen ten or more times. The chain couples TRBV12-3 or TRBV12-4 to TRBJ1-2; 8 bases map to TRBD1. This CDR3 spans 17 amino acids. J lost 0 bases, V lost 2 bases, and 8 bases had no gene match. The CDR3 DNA is TGTGCCAGCAGTTTAAGACAGGGGAAGACTTCTAACTATGGCTACACCTTC. Encoded protein: CASSLRQGKTSNYGYTF.

This clonotype was seen repeatedly, ten times or more. The chain couples TRBV7-2 to TRBJ2-3, with D unclear. There are 11 residues in the CDR3. Per germline, CDR1 SGHTA and CDR2 FQGNSA. Trimming removed 5 bases from V and 14 bases from J, with 14 bases in between. The CDR3 is CASSPGRISYF. CDR3 sequence (DNA): TGTGCCAGCAGCCCAGGACGGATTTCGTATTTT.

The V gene is TRBV5-1, the J gene TRBJ2-1; TRBD1 matches 7 bases. The CDR3 loop spans 16 amino acids. Unmatched junction bases numbered 8, after V lost 1 base and J lost 4 bases. The V gene's germline CDR1 is SGHRS and CDR2 YFSETQ. The CDR3 is CASSLFGTDKYNEQFF. CDR3 coding DNA: TGCGCCAGCAGCTTGTTCGGGACAGACAAATACAATGAGCAGTTCTTC.

This clonotype was detected ten times or more. J is TRBJ2-2 and V is TRBV9, with D unclear. The CDR3 length is 16 residues. Germline V gives CDR1 SGDLS, CDR2 YYNGEE. V shed 5 bases and J shed 1 base, with 15 bases lying between them. The CDR3 DNA sequence: TGTGCCAGCAGTCTAGAGGCCGCAGTGAACACCGGGGAGCTGTTTTTT. Translation: CASSLEAAVNTGELFF.

The J gene is TRBJ1-5, the V gene TRBV12-3 or TRBV12-4, with a tentative D call TRBD1 (5 bases). Deletions cut 4 bases from V and 6 bases from J, with 7 bases between. This CDR3 has 12 amino acids. The CDR3 reads CASSSGPQPQHF. The CDR3 DNA follows: TGTGCCAGCAGTTCAGGGCCTCAGCCCCAGCATTTT.